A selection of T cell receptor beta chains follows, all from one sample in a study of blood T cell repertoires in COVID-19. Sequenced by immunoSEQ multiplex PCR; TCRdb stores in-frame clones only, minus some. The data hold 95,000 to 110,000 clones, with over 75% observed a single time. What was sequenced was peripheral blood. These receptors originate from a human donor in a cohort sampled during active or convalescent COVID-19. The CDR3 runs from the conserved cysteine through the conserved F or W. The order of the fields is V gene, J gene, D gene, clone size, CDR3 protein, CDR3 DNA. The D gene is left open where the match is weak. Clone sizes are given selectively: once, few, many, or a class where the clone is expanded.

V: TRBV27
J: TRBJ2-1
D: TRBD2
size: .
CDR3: CASKAGGRGGNEQFF
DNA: TGTGCCAGCAAGGCGGGGGGCCGGGGCGGCAATGAGCAGTTCTTC

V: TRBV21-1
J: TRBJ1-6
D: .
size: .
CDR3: CASSKVGESGDNSPLHF
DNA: TGTGCCAGCAGCAAAGTTGGAGAGTCGGGGGATAATTCACCCCTCCACTTT

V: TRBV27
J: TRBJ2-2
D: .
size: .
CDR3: CASSPRFDWGVTGELFF
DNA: TGTGCCAGCAGTCCACGGTTCGATTGGGGGGTCACCGGGGAGCTGTTTTTT

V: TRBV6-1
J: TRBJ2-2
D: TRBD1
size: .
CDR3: CASSESQGWTGELFF
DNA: TGTGCCAGCAGTGAATCACAGGGGTGGACCGGGGAGCTGTTTTTT

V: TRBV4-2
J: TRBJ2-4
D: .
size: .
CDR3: CASSRPGENIQYF
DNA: TGTGCCAGCAGCCGACCCGGGGAGAACATTCAGTACTTC

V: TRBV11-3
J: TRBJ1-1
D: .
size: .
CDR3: CASSFSHPNTEAFF
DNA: TGTGCCAGCAGCTTTTCACACCCGAACACTGAAGCTTTCTTT

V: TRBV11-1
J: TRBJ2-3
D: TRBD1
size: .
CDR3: CASSSRDRGLDTQYF
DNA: TGTGCCAGCAGCTCCCGGGACAGGGGATTAGATACGCAGTATTTT

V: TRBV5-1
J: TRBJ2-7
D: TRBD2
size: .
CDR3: CASSISGGSYEQYF
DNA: TGCGCCAGCAGCATTAGCGGGGGCTCCTACGAGCAGTACTTC

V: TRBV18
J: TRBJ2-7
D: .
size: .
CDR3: CASSLPAGHTYEQYF
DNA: TGTGCCAGCTCACTTCCTGCCGGACATACCTACGAGCAGTACTTC

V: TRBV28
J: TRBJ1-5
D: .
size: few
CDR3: CASSSQGGWGNQPQHF
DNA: TGTGCCAGCAGTTCTCAGGGAGGGTGGGGCAATCAGCCCCAGCATTTT

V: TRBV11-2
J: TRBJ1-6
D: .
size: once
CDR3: CASSIRGDNSPLHF
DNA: TGTGCCAGCAGTATCAGGGGAGATAATTCACCCCTCCACTTT

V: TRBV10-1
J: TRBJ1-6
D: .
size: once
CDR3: CASSEGGEDSPLHF
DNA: TGCGCCAGCAGTGAGGGGGGCGAGGATTCACCCCTCCACTTT

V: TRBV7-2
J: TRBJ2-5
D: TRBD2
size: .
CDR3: CASSILAGEQETQYF
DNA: TGTGCCAGCAGCATACTAGCGGGGGAACAAGAGACCCAGTACTTC

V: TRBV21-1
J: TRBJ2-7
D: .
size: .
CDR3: CASSKALAGPYEQYF
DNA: TGTGCCAGCAGCAAAGCCTTGGCGGGACCCTACGAGCAGTACTTC

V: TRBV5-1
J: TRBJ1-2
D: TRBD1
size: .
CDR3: CASSSGRAGGNYGYTF
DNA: TGCGCCAGCAGCTCGGGGAGGGCAGGGGGCAACTATGGCTACACCTTC

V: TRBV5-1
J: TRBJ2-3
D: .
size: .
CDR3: CASSLGLPEVDTQYF
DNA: TGCGCCAGCAGCTTGGGACTCCCCGAGGTGGATACGCAGTATTTT

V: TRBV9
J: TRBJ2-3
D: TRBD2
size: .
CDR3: CASSRGGGSDTQYF
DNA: TGTGCCAGCAGCCGGGGGGGTGGATCAGATACGCAGTATTTT

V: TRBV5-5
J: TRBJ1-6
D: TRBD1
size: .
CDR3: CASSLRQGNSPLHF
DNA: TGTGCCAGCAGCTTAAGACAGGGTAATTCACCCCTCCACTTT

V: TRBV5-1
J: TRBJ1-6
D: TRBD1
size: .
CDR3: CASSLEGTGDNSPLHF
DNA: TGCGCCAGCAGCTTGGAAGGGACAGGGGATAATTCACCCCTCCACTTT

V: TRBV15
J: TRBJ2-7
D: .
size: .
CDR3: CATSRNRGYEQYF
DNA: TGTGCCACCAGCAGAAATCGGGGCTACGAGCAGTACTTC

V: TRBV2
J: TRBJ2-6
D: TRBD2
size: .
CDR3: CAATPTSGPFSGANVLTF
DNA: TGTGCCGCCACCCCCACTAGCGGGCCCTTCTCTGGGGCCAACGTCCTGACTTTC

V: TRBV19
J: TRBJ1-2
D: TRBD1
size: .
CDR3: CASSITTQGGAGYGYTF
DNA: TGTGCCAGTAGTATCACTACACAAGGGGGCGCAGGCTATGGCTACACCTTC

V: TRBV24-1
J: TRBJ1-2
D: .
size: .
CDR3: CATSDRTDGYTF
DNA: TGTGCCACCAGTGACCGGACAGATGGCTACACCTTC

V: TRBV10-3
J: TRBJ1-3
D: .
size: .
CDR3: CAISPEWSGNTIYF
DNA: TGTGCCATCAGTCCCGAGTGGAGTGGAAACACCATATATTTT

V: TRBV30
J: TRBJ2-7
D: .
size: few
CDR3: CAWSFAYEQYF
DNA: TGTGCCTGGAGTTTCGCCTACGAGCAGTACTTC

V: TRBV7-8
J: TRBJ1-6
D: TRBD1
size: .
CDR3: CASSLRQGSNSPLHF
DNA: TGTGCCAGCAGCCTCCGACAGGGGAGTAATTCACCCCTCCACTTT

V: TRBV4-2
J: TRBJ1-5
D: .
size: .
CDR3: CASSQDRGLSGNSQPQHF
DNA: TGTGCCAGCAGCCAAGATAGAGGGCTTTCGGGCAACAGTCAGCCCCAGCATTTT

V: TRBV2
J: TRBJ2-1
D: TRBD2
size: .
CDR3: CASSVLAGEDEQFF
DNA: TGTGCCAGCAGTGTATTAGCGGGGGAGGATGAGCAGTTCTTC

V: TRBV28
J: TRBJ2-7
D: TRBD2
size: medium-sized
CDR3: CASSLEGLAGADYEQYF
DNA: TGTGCCAGCAGTTTAGAGGGACTAGCGGGGGCCGATTACGAGCAGTACTTC

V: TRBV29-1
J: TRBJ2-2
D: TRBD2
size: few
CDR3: CSVGETGGPGELFF
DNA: TGCAGCGTTGGAGAAACGGGGGGGCCCGGGGAGCTGTTTTTT

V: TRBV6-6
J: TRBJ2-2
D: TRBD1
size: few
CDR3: CASIRTGGTGELFF
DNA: TGTGCCAGCATCCGGACAGGGGGCACCGGGGAGCTGTTTTTT

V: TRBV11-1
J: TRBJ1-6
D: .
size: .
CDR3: CASSEQRRSPLHF
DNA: TGTGCCAGCAGCGAACAGAGGAGGTCACCCCTCCACTTT

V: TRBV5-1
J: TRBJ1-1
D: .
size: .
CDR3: CASSLQEGTEAFF
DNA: TGCGCCAGCAGCTTGCAGGAAGGCACTGAAGCTTTCTTT

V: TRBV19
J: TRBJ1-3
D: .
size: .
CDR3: CASRSRDSGNTIYF
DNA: TGTGCCAGTAGATCGAGGGACTCTGGAAACACCATATATTTT

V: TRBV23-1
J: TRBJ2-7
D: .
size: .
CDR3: CASTQLIRGSYEQYF
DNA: TGCGCCAGCACCCAATTAATCAGAGGGAGCTACGAGCAGTACTTC

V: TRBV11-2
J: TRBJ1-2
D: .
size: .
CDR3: CASSLDGRSRGYTF
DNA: TGTGCCAGCAGCTTAGATGGGAGATCGCGTGGCTACACCTTC

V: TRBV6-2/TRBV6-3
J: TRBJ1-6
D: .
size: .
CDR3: CASSYGSGKSPLHF
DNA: TGTGCCAGCAGTTACGGGTCAGGGAAGTCACCCCTCCACTTT

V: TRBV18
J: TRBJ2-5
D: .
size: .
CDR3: CASSPRGRSETQYF
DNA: TGTGCCAGCTCACCACGGGGGCGGTCAGAGACCCAGTACTTC

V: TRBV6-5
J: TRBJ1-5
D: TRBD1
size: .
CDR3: CASRTGLGNQPQHF
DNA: TGTGCCAGCAGGACAGGGTTGGGCAATCAGCCCCAGCATTTT

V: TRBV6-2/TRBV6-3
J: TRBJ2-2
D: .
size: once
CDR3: CASSYNGAGELFF
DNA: TGTGCCAGCAGTTACAATGGAGCCGGGGAGCTGTTTTTT

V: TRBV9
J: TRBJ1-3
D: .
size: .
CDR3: CASSANGGSGNTIYF
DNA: TGTGCCAGCAGTGCCAATGGGGGGTCTGGAAACACCATATATTTT

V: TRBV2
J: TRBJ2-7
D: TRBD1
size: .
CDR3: CASRGTGLSQQPTPYF
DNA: TGTGCCAGCAGAGGGACAGGATTGTCTCAACAACCCACTCCGTACTTC

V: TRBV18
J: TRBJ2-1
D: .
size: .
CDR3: CASSQTGAGANNEQFF
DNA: TGTGCCAGCTCCCAAACCGGGGCGGGGGCAAACAATGAGCAGTTCTTC

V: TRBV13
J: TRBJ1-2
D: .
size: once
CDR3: CASSGEEGYTF
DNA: TGTGCCAGCAGCGGTGAGGAGGGCTACACCTTC

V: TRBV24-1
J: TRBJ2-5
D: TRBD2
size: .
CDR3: CATRGLAGVETQYF
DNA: TGTGCCACCAGAGGACTAGCGGGGGTCGAAACCCAGTACTTC

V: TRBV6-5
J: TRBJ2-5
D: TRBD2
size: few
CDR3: CASSYSPGGARETQYF
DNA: TGTGCCAGCAGTTACTCCCCCGGGGGGGCCCGGGAGACCCAGTACTTC

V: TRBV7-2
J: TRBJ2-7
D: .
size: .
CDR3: CASSLGYTYEQYF
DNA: TGTGCCAGCAGCTTAGGCTATACCTACGAGCAGTACTTC

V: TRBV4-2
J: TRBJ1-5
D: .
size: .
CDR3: CASSPPAGDHQPQHF
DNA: TGTGCCAGCAGCCCCCCCGCGGGCGATCATCAGCCCCAGCATTTT

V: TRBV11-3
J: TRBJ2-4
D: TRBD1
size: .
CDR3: CASSFNRGIAKNIQYF
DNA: TGTGCCAGCAGTTTCAACAGGGGGATAGCCAAAAACATTCAGTACTTC